Listed below are T cell receptor beta chains from one sample, sequenced in a study of blood T cell repertoires in COVID-19. TCRdb's table, derived via immunoSEQ multiplex PCR, lists solely in-frame clones and lacks some. The sample has roughly 20,000 clones, roughly nine tenths seen once; the top ten hold approximately 13%. Sequencing was carried out using peripheral blood. The receptors were sampled from a man between 60 and 75 years old with active COVID-19. CDR3s leave out the opening cysteine and the closing phenylalanine or tryptophan. Part of the rows lack a size; the others show once, few, many or a class for expanded clones.

TRBV25-1	few	12	TRBJ1-6	ASSVGAPRSPLH
TRBV30	-	13	TRBJ1-5	AWRRQGAENQPQH
TRBV5-1	-	13	TRBJ1-4	ASSGMTGPGEKLF
TRBV5-1	-	11	TRBJ2-7	ASRPEHTYEQY
TRBV14	-	16	TRBJ2-1	ASSQVDVFSGGNNEQF
TRBV28	few	11	TRBJ1-2	ASREEGRSGYT
TRBV6-4	-	16	TRBJ1-5	ASSDPGGAKRDNQPQH
TRBV20-1	-	9	TRBJ2-7	SARGSYEQY
TRBV5-6	-	13	TRBJ1-6	ASRTQGFNNSPLH
TRBV11-3	once	12	TRBJ1-1	ASSHSTGGTEAF
TRBV19	-	11	TRBJ1-1	ASSISRQTEAF
TRBV6-5	-	12	TRBJ2-7	ASSRDSRAYEQY
TRBV3-1/TRBV3-2	-	13	TRBJ1-1	ASSPAGSSNTEAF
TRBV7-9	few	13	TRBJ2-7	ASSHTGVVSYEQY
TRBV19	-	10	TRBJ2-5	ASSPGGETQY
TRBV18	-	15	TRBJ2-1	ASSLLTGRSSYNEQF
TRBV6-2/TRBV6-3	-	9	TRBJ1-1	ASSRQGKAF
TRBV3-1/TRBV3-2	-	13	TRBJ2-5	ASSQPSGGRETQY
TRBV3-1/TRBV3-2	-	13	TRBJ1-2	ASSQPGQGTYGYT
TRBV7-9	-	16	TRBJ2-5	ASSLMPRASGNQETQY